The sequence of this T cell receptor (beta chain) was determined in a study of blood T cell repertoires in COVID-19. About the study: Sites in the United States, Italy and Spain provided acute and convalescent COVID-19 samples. PBMCs, B-cell-depleted T cells, or T cells provided the cDNA or gDNA that made up the material.

Methods used by the authors: Cell counts per sample came from amplifying reference gene primers. The method was immunoSEQ multiplex PCR; TCRdb's version includes in-frame clones alone and lacks a portion of them. The V and J calls and clone size were taken over from that table, and D and trimming were inferred from the DNA. The table shows 63,000 or so clones, with roughly three quarters occurring only once. CDR3 length: 12 residues. Germline CDR1 is SGHTA and CDR2 is FQGNSA. Trimming took off 2 bases at V and 6 bases at J, with 5 bases between the two ends. The rearrangement links TRBV7-2 to TRBJ2-1; D uncertain. This TCR came from a human donor in a cohort sampled during active COVID-19. What was sequenced was peripheral blood. CDR3 nucleotides: TGTGCCAGCAGCTTACCTTTCAATGAGCAGTTCTTC. Its translation: CASSLPFNEQFF.